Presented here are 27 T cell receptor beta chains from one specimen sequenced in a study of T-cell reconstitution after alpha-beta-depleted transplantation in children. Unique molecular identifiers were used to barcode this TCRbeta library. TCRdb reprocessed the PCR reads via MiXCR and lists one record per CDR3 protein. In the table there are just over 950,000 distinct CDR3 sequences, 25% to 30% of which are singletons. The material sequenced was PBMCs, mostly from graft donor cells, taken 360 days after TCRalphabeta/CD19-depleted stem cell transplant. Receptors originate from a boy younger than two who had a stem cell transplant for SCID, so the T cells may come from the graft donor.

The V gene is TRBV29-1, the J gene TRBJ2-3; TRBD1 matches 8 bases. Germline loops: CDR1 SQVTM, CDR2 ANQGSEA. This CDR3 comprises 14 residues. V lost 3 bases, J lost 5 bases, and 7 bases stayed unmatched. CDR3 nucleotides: TGCAGCGTTGACCCCCCAGGGGGCAAAGATACGCAGTATTTT. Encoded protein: CSVDPPGGKDTQYF.

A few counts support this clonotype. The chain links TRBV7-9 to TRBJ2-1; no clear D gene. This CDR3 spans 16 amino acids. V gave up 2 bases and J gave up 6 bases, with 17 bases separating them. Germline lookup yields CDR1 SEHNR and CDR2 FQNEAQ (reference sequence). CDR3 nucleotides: TGTGCCAGCAGCTTATGGCGCATCAAGGGCTTCAATGAGCAGTTCTTC. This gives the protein CASSLWRIKGFNEQFF.

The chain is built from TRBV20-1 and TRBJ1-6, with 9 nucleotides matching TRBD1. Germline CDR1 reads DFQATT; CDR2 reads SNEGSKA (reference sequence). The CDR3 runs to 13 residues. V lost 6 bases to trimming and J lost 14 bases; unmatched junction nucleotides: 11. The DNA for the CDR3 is TGCAGTGCGATTCCGGGACAGGGAAGCTCCCTCCACTTT. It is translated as CSAIPGQGSSLHF.

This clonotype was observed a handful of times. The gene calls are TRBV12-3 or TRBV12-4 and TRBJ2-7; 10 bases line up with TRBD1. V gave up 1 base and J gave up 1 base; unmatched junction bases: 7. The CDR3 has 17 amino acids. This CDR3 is CASSLEAGTGVSYEQYF. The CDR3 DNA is TGTGCCAGCAGTTTAGAAGCGGGGACAGGGGTTTCCTACGAGCAGTACTTC.

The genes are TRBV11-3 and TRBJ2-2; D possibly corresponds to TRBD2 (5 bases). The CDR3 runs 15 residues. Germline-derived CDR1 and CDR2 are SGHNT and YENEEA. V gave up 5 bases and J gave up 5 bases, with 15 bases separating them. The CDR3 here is CASSEGWQRTGELFF. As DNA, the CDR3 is TGTGCCAGCAGCGAAGGATGGCAGCGGACCGGGGAGCTGTTTTTT.

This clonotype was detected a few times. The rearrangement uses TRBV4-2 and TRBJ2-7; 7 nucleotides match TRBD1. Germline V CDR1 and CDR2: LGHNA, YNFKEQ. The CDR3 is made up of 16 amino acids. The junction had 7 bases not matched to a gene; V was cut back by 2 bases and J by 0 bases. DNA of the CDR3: TGTGCCAGCAGCCAACCGGACAGGACAAGCTCCTACGAGCAGTACTTC. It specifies CASSQPDRTSSYEQYF.

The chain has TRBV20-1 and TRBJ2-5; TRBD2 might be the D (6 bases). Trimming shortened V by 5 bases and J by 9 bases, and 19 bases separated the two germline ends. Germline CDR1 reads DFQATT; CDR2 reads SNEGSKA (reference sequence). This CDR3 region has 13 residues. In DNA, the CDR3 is TGCAGTGCTTCCGACCAAGCGCGGGATGCCCAGTACTTC. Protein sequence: CSASDQARDAQYF.

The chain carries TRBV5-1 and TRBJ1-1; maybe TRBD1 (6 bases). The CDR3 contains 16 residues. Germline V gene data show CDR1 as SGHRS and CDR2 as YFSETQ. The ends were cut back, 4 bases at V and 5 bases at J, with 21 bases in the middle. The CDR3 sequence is CASSLGTPERETEAFF. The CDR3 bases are TGCGCCAGCAGCCTCGGGACACCCGAGCGGGAGACTGAAGCTTTCTTT.

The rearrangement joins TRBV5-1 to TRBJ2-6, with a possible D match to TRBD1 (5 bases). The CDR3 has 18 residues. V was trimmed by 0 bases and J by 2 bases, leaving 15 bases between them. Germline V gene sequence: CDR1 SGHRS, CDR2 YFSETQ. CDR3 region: CASSLAGLRDAGANVLTF. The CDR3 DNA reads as TGCGCCAGCAGCTTGGCAGGGCTGAGAGATGCTGGGGCCAACGTCCTGACTTTC.

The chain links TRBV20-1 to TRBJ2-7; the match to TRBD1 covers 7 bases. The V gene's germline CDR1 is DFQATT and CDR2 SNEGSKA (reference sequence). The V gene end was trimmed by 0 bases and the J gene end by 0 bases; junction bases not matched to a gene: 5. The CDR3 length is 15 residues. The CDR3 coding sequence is TGCAGTGCTAGAGACGCCGGGACAGCCTCCTACGAGCAGTACTTC. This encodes CSARDAGTASYEQYF.

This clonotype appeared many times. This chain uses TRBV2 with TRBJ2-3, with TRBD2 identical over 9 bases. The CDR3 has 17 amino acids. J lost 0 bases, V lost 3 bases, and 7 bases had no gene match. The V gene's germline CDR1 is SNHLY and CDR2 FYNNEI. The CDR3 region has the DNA TGTGCCAGCAGTGATAGCGGGGGCGCGTCTAGCACAGATACGCAGTATTTT. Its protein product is CASSDSGGASSTDTQYF.

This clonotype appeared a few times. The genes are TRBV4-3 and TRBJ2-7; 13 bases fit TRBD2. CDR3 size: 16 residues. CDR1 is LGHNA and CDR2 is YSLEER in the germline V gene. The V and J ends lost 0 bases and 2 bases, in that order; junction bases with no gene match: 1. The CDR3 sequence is CASSQDGLAGAYEQYF. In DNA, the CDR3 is TGCGCCAGCAGCCAAGATGGACTAGCGGGGGCCTACGAGCAGTACTTC.

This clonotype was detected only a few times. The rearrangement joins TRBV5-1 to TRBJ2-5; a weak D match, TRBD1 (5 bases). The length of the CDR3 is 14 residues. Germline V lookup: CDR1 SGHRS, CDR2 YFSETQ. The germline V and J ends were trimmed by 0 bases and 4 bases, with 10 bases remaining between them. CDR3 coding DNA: TGCGCCAGCAGCTTGGTGGTCCAGGGAGAGACCCAGTACTTC. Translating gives CASSLVVQGETQYF. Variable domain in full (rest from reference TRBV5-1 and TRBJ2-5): KAGVTQTPRYLIKTRGQQVTLSCSPISGHRSVSWYQQTPGQGLQFLFEYFSETQRNKGNFPGRFSGRQFSNSRSEMNVSTLELGDSALYLCASSLVVQGETQYFGPGTRLLVL.

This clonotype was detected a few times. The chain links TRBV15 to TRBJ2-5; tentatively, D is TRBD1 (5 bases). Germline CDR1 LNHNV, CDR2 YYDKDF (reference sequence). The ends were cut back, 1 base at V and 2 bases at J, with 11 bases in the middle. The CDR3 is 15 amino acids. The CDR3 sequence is CATSRARQFQETQYF. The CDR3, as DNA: TGTGCCACCAGCAGAGCACGACAGTTTCAAGAGACCCAGTACTTC.

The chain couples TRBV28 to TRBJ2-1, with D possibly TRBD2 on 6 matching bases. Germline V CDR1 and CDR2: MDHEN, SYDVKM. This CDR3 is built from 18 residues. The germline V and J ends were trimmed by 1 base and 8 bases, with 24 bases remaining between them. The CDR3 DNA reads TGTGCCAGCAGTTTATATTTTAAAAGGCGGGAACCGGCCGATGAGCAGTTCTTC. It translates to CASSLYFKRREPADEQFF.

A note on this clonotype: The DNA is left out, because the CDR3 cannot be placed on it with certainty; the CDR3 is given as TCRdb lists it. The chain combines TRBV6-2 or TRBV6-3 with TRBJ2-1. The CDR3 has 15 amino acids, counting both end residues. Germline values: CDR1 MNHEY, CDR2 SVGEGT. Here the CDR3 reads CASSTSAVSYNEQFF.

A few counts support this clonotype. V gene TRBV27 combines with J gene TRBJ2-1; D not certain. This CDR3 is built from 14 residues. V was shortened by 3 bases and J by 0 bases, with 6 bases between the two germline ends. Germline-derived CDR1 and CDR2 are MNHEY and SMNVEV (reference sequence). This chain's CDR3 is CASSFHSSYNEQFF. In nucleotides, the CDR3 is TGTGCCAGCAGTTTCCATAGCTCCTACAATGAGCAGTTCTTC.

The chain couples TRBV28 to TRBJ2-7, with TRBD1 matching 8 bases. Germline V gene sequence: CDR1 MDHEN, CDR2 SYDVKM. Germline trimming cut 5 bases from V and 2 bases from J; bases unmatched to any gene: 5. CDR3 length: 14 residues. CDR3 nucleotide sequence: TGTGCCAGCAGTGAAACAGGGGGGACCTACGAGCAGTACTTC. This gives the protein CASSETGGTYEQYF.

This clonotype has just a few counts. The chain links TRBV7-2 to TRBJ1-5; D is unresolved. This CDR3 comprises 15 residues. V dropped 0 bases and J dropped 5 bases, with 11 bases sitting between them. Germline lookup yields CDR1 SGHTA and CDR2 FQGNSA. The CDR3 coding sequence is TGTGCCAGCAGCTTAGCGTCGACGGTAGATCAGCCCCAGCATTTT. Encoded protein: CASSLASTVDQPQHF.

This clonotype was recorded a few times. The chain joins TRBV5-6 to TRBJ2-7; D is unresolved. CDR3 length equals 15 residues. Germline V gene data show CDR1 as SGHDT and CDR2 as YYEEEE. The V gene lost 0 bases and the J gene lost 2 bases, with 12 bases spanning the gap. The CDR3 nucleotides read TGTGCCAGCAGCTTGGCTCCGGGCCTAACCTACGAGCAGTACTTC. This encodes CASSLAPGLTYEQYF.

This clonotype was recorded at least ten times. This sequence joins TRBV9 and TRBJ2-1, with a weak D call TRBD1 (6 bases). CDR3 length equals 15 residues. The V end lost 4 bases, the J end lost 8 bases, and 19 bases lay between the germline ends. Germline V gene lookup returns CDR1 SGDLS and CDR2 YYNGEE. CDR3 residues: CASSMSEGVGDEQFF. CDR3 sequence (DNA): TGTGCCAGCAGCATGTCAGAGGGGGTTGGGGATGAGCAGTTCTTC.

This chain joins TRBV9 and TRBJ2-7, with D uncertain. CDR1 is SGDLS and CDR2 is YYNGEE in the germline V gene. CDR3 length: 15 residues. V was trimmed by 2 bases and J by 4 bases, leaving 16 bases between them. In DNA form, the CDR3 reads TGTGCCAGCAGCGTGGGATCCATATCAACATACGAGCAGTACTTC. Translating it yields CASSVGSISTYEQYF.

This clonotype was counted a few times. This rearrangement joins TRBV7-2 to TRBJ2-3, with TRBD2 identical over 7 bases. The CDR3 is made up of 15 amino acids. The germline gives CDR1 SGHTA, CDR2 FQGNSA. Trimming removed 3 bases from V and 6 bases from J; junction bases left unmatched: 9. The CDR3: CASSFNGGYLDTQYF. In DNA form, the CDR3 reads TGTGCCAGCAGCTTCAACGGGGGGTACCTGGATACGCAGTATTTT.

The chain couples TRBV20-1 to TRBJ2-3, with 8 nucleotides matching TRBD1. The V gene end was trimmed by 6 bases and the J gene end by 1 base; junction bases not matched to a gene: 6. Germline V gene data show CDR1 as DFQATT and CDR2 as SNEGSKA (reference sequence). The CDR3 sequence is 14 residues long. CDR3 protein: CSATTGQGTDTQYF. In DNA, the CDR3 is TGCAGTGCCACCACGGGACAGGGCACAGATACGCAGTATTTT.

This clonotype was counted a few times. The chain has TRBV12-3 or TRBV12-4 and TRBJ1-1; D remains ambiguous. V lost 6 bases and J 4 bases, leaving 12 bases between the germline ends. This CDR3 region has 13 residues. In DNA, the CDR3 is TGTGCCAGCAGGGATTGGTGGGCCACTGAAGCTTTCTTT. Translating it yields CASRDWWATEAFF.

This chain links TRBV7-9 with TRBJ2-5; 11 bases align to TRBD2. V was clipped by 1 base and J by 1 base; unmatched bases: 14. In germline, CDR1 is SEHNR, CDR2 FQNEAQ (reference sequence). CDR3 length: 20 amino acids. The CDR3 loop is CASSLGSASGGRITQETQYF. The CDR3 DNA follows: TGTGCCAGCAGCTTAGGTTCGGCTAGCGGGGGGCGCATAACCCAAGAGACCCAGTACTTC.

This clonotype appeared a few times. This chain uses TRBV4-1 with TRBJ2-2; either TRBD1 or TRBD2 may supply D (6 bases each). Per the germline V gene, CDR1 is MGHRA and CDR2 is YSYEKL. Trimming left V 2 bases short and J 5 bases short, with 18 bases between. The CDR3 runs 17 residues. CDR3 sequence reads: CASSQWSAGGGTGELFF. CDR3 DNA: TGCGCCAGCAGCCAATGGTCCGCAGGAGGGGGGACCGGGGAGCTGTTTTTT.